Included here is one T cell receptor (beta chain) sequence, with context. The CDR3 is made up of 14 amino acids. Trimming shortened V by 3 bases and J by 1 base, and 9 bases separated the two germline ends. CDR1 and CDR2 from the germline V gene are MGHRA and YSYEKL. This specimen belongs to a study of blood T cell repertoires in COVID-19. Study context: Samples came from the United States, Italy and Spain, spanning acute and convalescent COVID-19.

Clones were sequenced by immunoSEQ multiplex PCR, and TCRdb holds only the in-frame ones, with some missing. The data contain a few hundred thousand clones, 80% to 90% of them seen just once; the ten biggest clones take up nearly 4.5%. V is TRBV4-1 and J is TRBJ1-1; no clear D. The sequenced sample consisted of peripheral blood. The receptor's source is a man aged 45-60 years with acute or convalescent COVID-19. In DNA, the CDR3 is TGCGCCAGCAGCCACCCGAGAGAGAACACTGAAGCTTTCTTT. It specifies CASSHPRENTEAFF.